This entry lists 20 T cell receptor beta chains sequenced from one sample in a study of beta chain features in type 1 diabetes. The investigators reverse transcribed all of the isolated RNA, so they sequenced expressed TCRB transcripts. Assay used: immunoSEQ multiplex PCR; TCRdb lists only in-frame clones, some missing. This table holds roughly 400,000 clones, approximately 15% found once. The source material was naive CD4+ T cells from blood. These receptors all stem from a man aged 25 to 40 in good health.

This clone has only a few counts. V and J are TRBV7-7 and TRBJ2-7; 13 bases agree with TRBD2. This CDR3 is built from 18 residues. The germline V gene has CDR1 SSHAT and CDR2 FNYEAQ (reference sequence). CDR3 in amino acids: CASSLAPRTSGRHYEQYV. Here the CDR3 DNA reads TGTGCTAGCAGCTTAGCGCCCCGGACTAGCGGGAGACACTACGAGCAGTACGTC.

The chain employs TRBV7-9 and TRBJ2-1; 9 bases line up with TRBD1. V shed 4 bases and J 3 bases; nucleotides not matched to a gene: 4. Per the germline V gene, CDR1 is SEHNR and CDR2 is FQNEAQ (reference sequence). CDR3 length equals 15 residues. The CDR3 loop is CASSSDRGYYNEQFF. The CDR3 DNA follows: TGTGCCAGCAGCTCCGACAGGGGGTACTACAATGAGCAGTTCTTC.

The genes are TRBV7-2 and TRBJ2-5; no definite D call. The CDR3 has 13 amino acids. Germline loops: CDR1 SGHTA, CDR2 FQGNSA. Trimming took 4 bases from V and 5 from J, leaving 11 bases between them. The CDR3: CASSYRRVETQYF. The CDR3, as DNA: TGTGCCAGCAGCTATCGACGGGTGGAGACCCAGTACTTC.

This clone was counted a few times. Relative to the germline gene, one junction end is altered; a read error may explain this. V gene TRBV7-7 combines with J gene TRBJ2-5; the D gene is possibly TRBD2 (6 bases). Germline lookup yields CDR1 SSHAT and CDR2 FNYEAQ (reference sequence). There are 13 residues in the CDR3. DNA for the CDR3: TGTGCTAGCAGCTCCGGTGGGAGGAGGGCCCAGTACTTC. The encoded protein is CASSSGGRRAQYF.

The J gene is TRBJ1-1, the V gene TRBV7-9; D is uncertain. Germline lookup yields CDR1 SEHNR and CDR2 FQNEAQ (reference sequence). The CDR3 runs to 13 residues. With 5 bases removed from V and 0 bases from J, the gap between germline ends came to 7 bases. The CDR3 protein is CASSVGMNTEAFF. CDR3 nucleotides: TGTGCCAGCAGCGTAGGGATGAACACTGAAGCTTTCTTT.

This clone was counted a few times. V is TRBV4-1 and J is TRBJ2-7; TRBD1 matches 10 bases. Germline V gives CDR1 MGHRA, CDR2 YSYEKL. With V trimmed by 1 base and J by 2 bases, 2 bases remained unmatched. CDR3 length: 15 amino acids. This chain's CDR3 is CASSQAGTGAYEQYF. In DNA form, the CDR3 reads TGCGCCAGCAGCCAAGCAGGGACAGGGGCCTACGAGCAGTACTTC.

The rearrangement links TRBV6-5 to TRBJ2-5, with D maybe TRBD1 (5 bases). With 2 bases removed from V and 5 bases from J, the gap between germline ends came to 18 bases. CDR1 is MNHEY, CDR2 SVGAGI, per germline. There are 16 residues in the CDR3. DNA for the CDR3: TGTGCCAGCAGTTACGTGGGAAGGGGCGGATCGGAGACCCAGTACTTC. It translates to CASSYVGRGGSETQYF.

The CDR3 spells CAWDRRNSPLHF. The CDR3 region has the DNA TGTGCCTGGGACAGAAGAAATTCACCCCTCCACTTT. The rearrangement uses TRBV30 and TRBJ1-6; perhaps TRBD1 as D (5 bases). V lost 5 bases and J lost 7, with 9 bases in between. The germline CDR1 and CDR2 sequences are GTSNPN and SVGIG (reference sequence). The length of the CDR3 is 12 residues.

The genes are TRBV19 and TRBJ1-1, with D uncertain. This CDR3 spans 10 amino acids. Trimming removed 5 bases from V and 4 bases from J, with 2 bases in between. Germline V gene data show CDR1 as LNHDA and CDR2 as SQIVND (reference sequence). DNA of the CDR3: TGTGCCAGTAGTGGCACTGAAGCTTTCTTT. This translates into CASSGTEAFF. The full variable domain, in which reference TRBV19 and TRBJ1-1 provide the parts outside the CDR3, is DGGITQSPKYLFRKEGQNVTLSCEQNLNHDAMYWYRQDPGQGLRLIYYSQIVNDFQKGDIAEGYSVSREKKESFPLTVTSAQKNPTAFYLCASSGTEAFFGQGTRLTVV.

The chain links TRBV6-5 to TRBJ2-1, with a weak D call TRBD1 (6 bases). The CDR3 is 15 residues long. V dropped 5 bases and J dropped 7 bases, with 18 bases sitting between them. The germline V gene encodes CDR1 MNHEY and CDR2 SVGAGI. The CDR3 bases are TGTGCCAGCAGTCCTCCAGGGGTTGCGATTAATGAGCAGTTCTTC. It yields the protein CASSPPGVAINEQFF.

This clone occurred a few times. J is TRBJ2-3 and V is TRBV7-2; the D gene is possibly TRBD1 (5 bases). The V end lost 5 bases, the J end lost 4 bases, and 7 bases lay between the germline ends. The CDR3 is made up of 12 amino acids. From germline, CDR1 is SGHTA and CDR2 FQGNSA. CDR3: CASSPQADTQYF. CDR3 coding DNA: TGTGCCAGCAGCCCACAGGCAGATACGCAGTATTTT.

V usage is TRBV7-8 and J usage is TRBJ1-6; D uncertain. Deletions cut 7 bases from V and 3 bases from J, with 13 bases between. This CDR3 is built from 15 residues. Germline V gene sequence: CDR1 SGHVS, CDR2 FQNEAQ. This CDR3 reads CASTKDVHYNSPLHF. The CDR3, as DNA: TGTGCCAGCACAAAAGACGTCCACTATAATTCACCCCTCCACTTT.

The V gene is TRBV2, the J gene TRBJ1-2, with TRBD1 matching 7 bases. The junction had 5 bases not matched to a gene; V was cut back by 4 bases and J by 3 bases. The CDR3 extends over 14 amino acids. CDR1 and CDR2 (germline): SNHLY, FYNNEI. In DNA form, the CDR3 reads TGTGCCAGCAGTGTGGATACAGGGGACTATGGCTACACCTTC. Its protein is CASSVDTGDYGYTF.

Concerning this clone: The same CDR3 can be traced to other DNA sequences in this sample. Here the CDR3 DNA reads TGTGCCAGCTCACCAGGACGGCAAGAGACCCAGTACTTC. It specifies CASSPGRQETQYF. The chain recombines TRBV18 with TRBJ2-5; D not resolved. V was pared by 2 bases and J by 2 bases, with 6 bases between. Germline CDR1 and CDR2: KGHSH and LQKENI. The CDR3 consists of 13 residues.

This clone has just a few counts. This sequence joins TRBV4-3 and TRBJ2-1; D remains ambiguous. V shed 1 base and J shed 3 bases, with 7 bases lying between them. Germline V gene data show CDR1 as LGHNA and CDR2 as YSLEER. This CDR3 contains 14 residues. The CDR3 DNA reads as TGCGCCAGCAGCCAAGTCGGTTTCTACAATGAGCAGTTCTTC. Encoded protein: CASSQVGFYNEQFF.

This clone was picked up a small number of times. The same CDR3 is also encoded by other DNA sequences in this sample. This chain links TRBV10-3 with TRBJ2-3; no definite D call. Germline V lookup: CDR1 ENHRY, CDR2 SYGVKD. The CDR3 runs 12 residues. The V and J ends lost 4 bases and 0 bases respectively, with 2 bases between them. The CDR3: CAISGSTDTQYF. CDR3 DNA: TGTGCCATCAGTGGCAGCACAGATACGCAGTATTTT.

The rearrangement joins TRBV30 to TRBJ1-5; 8 bases are shared with TRBD1. The germline CDR1 and CDR2 sequences are GTSNPN and SVGIG (reference sequence). Trimming cost V 7 bases and J 7 bases; bases outside gene matches: 9. The CDR3 is made up of 13 amino acids. The CDR3 sequence is CASATGVDQPQHF. Written as DNA, the CDR3 is TGTGCCTCGGCGACAGGGGTTGACCAGCCCCAGCATTTT.

This clone was counted at least ten times. This rearrangement joins TRBV12-5 to TRBJ2-1; D perhaps matches TRBD1 (6 bases). CDR1 is LGHNT, CDR2 FRNRAP, per germline. V was clipped by 9 bases and J by 9 bases, with 6 bases between them. The CDR3 spans 9 residues. The CDR3 protein is CARDSEQFF. The CDR3 nucleotides are TGTGCTAGGGACAGTGAGCAGTTCTTC. Complete variable domain (other parts from reference TRBV12-5 and TRBJ2-1): DARVTQTPRHKVTEMGQEVTMRCQPILGHNTVFWYRQTMMQGLELLAYFRNRAPLDDSGMPKDRFSAEMPDATLATLKIQPSEPRDSAVYFCARDSEQFFGPGTRLTVL.

The chain carries TRBV25-1 and TRBJ2-7; D could derive from TRBD1 or TRBD2 (5 bases each). The germline CDR1 and CDR2 sequences are MGHDK and SYGVNS. The CDR3 totals 13 residues. With 6 bases removed from V and 3 bases from J, the gap between germline ends came to 12 bases. The CDR3 sequence: CASSGTFDYEQYF. The CDR3, as DNA: TGTGCCAGCAGCGGGACGTTCGACTACGAGCAGTACTTC.

This clone was detected a few times. This sequence joins TRBV9 and TRBJ1-6; tentatively, D is TRBD1 (5 bases). CDR1 and CDR2 (germline): SGDLS, YYNGEE. V was shortened by 5 bases and J by 10 bases, with 34 bases between the two germline ends. The CDR3 consists of 20 residues. The CDR3 protein is CASRPTSQMGGARAESPLHF. CDR3 bases: TGTGCCAGCAGACCGACCTCCCAGATGGGGGGAGCTCGGGCAGAATCACCCCTCCACTTT.